This T cell receptor beta chain was captured in a study of T cells expressing NK-cell markers. Turning to the study itself: Beta-chain profiling covered CD3+CD56+NKG2C+, CD3+CD56+NKG2C- and CD3+CD56-NKG2C+ sorted subsets. Findings and caveats of the study: More than five donors showed dominant NKG2C+ clonotypes comprising roughly 1.0-7.5% of their CD8+ T cells. Dominance of the CD3+CD56-NKG2C+ fraction by these clonotypes also held in four donors.

This CDR3 has 16 amino acids. The V gene's germline CDR1 is SGHKS and CDR2 YYEKEE (reference sequence). The TCR beta cDNA came from 5'RACE template switching with UMIs. TCRdb reworked the 5' RACE reads into one entry per CDR3 protein, no DNA. In total, the table holds about 150,000 distinct CDR3 sequences. A word on this clonotype: Its specificity is not known.

The gene calls are TRBV5-5 and TRBJ2-1; TCRdb returns TRBD1, unconfirmable since there is no DNA. The sequence came from a man aged 18-75 years in good health. Sequenced input: blood T cells: a sorted CD56 or NKG2C T cell subset, CD4+ or CD8+ T cells, or bulk PBMC T cells (not recorded which). The CDR3 reads CASSSPEKDSYNEQFF.